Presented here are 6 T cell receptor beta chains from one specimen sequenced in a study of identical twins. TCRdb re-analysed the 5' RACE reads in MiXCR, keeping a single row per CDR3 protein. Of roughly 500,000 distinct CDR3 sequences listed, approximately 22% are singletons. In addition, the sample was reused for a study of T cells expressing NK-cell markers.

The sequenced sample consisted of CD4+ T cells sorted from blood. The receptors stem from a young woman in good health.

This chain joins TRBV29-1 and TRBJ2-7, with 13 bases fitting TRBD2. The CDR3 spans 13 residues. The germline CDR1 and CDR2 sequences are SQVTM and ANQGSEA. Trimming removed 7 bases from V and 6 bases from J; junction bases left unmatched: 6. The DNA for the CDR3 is TGCAGCGCCGGGACTAGCGGGATCTTCGAGCAGTACTTC. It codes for CSAGTSGIFEQYF.

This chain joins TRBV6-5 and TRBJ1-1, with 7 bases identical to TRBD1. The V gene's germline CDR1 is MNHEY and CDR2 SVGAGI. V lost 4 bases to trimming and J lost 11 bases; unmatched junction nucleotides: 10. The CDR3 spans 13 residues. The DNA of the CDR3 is TGTGCCAGCAGTTCAGGGACAGCGCGGTGGGCTTTCTTT. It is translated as CASSSGTARWAFF.

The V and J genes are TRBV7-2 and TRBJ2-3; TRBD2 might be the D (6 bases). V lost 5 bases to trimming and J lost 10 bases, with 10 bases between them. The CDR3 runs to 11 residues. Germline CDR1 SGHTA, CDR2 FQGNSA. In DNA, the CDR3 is TGTGCCAGCAGCCGCGGGGCGGCGCAGTATTTT. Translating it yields CASSRGAAQYF.

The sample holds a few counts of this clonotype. The DNA of the CDR3 is TGTGCCAGCAGTTATCGGAGGGGAGGCGAGCAGTACTTC. Protein: CASSYRRGGEQYF. The genes are TRBV6-5 and TRBJ2-7; D is perhaps TRBD2 (6 bases). The CDR3 is made up of 13 amino acids. The germline gives CDR1 MNHEY, CDR2 SVGAGI. The V end lost 3 bases, the J end lost 6 bases, and 12 bases lay between the germline ends.

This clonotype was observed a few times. CDR3 loop: CASTSRGDTIYF. As DNA, the CDR3 is TGTGCCAGCACAAGCAGGGGCGACACCATATATTTT. J is TRBJ1-3 and V is TRBV7-8; the D gene is possibly TRBD1 (6 bases). The CDR3 runs to 12 residues. Germline assignment: CDR1 SGHVS and CDR2 FQNEAQ. Deletions cut 7 bases from V and 8 bases from J, with 12 bases between.

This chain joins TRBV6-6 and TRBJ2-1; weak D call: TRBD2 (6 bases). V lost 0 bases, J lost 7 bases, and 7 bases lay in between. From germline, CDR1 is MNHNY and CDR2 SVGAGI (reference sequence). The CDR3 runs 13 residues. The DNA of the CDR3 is TGTGCCAGCAGTTACTCGGCGGGGAATGAGCAGTTCTTC. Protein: CASSYSAGNEQFF.